These 10 T cell receptor beta chains came from one sample sequenced in a study of T cells in localized non-small cell lung cancer (dated by TCRdb to 2019 to 2021). Libraries came from the immunoSEQ multiplex PCR assay. TCRdb re-hosts the immuneACCESS table, in-frame sequences only. Its copies lack some clones; in the studies checked, an unresolved V gene accounts for under half of them, and the cause for the rest is not known. In this sample the table shows 50,000 to 75,000 clones, approximately 90% of which occur a single time. The ten top clones hold 20% to 25% of the sample. The sample here was peripheral blood, taken before any cancer treatment. The receptors here all came from a man aged 40 to 70 with stage I squamous cell lung carcinoma.

This clone was recorded only once. This chain links TRBV9 with TRBJ2-2; no firm D call. Per the germline V gene, CDR1 is SGDLS and CDR2 is YYNGEE. The CDR3 covers 12 residues. The germline V and J ends were trimmed by 3 bases and 6 bases, with 6 bases remaining between them. DNA of the CDR3: TGTGCCAGCAGCGACTATGCCGGGGAGCTGTTTTTT. This gives the protein CASSDYAGELFF.

The J gene is TRBJ2-3, the V gene TRBV7-3; D call uncertain. This CDR3 spans 14 amino acids. Germline V gene lookup returns CDR1 SGHTA and CDR2 FQGTGA. Trimming pared 0 bases from V and 4 bases from J, leaving 8 bases between. The CDR3 is CASSLTGRPDTQYF. The CDR3, as DNA: TGTGCCAGCAGCTTAACCGGGCGACCAGATACGCAGTATTTT. The whole variable domain, remainder taken from reference TRBV7-3 and TRBJ2-3, is GAGVSQTPSNKVTEKGKYVELRCDPISGHTALYWYRQSLGQGPEFLIYFQGTGAADDSGLPNDRFFAVRPEGSVSTLKIQRTERGDSAVYLCASSLTGRPDTQYFGPGTRLTVL.

V gene TRBV7-2 combines with J gene TRBJ2-1, with TRBD2 identical over 9 bases. With 5 bases clipped from V and 6 bases from J, the junction kept 5 bases outside the gene matches. Germline assignment: CDR1 SGHTA and CDR2 FQGNSA. The CDR3 extends over 14 amino acids. The DNA of the CDR3 is TGTGCCAGCAGCCTTAGCGGGAGAGGCAATGAGCAGTTCTTC. Amino acid sequence: CASSLSGRGNEQFF.

This chain connects TRBV28 to TRBJ1-5, with D perhaps TRBD1 (6 bases). Germline values: CDR1 MDHEN, CDR2 SYDVKM. The CDR3 totals 15 residues. V dropped 1 base and J dropped 4 bases, with 11 bases sitting between them. This CDR3 is CASSLLKTGNQPQHF. DNA of the CDR3: TGTGCCAGCAGTTTATTGAAAACAGGGAATCAGCCCCAGCATTTT.

This clone was detected only once. The chain joins TRBV7-9 to TRBJ2-5; 9 bases fit TRBD1. This CDR3 has 17 residues. V shed 6 bases, J shed 4 bases, and the junction held 15 bases outside the gene matches. CDR1 and CDR2 (germline): SEHNR, FQNEAQ (reference sequence). DNA of the CDR3: TGTGCCAGCAGGGCGACACCGGGACAGGGTAGGGTAGAGACCCAGTACTTC. Encoded protein: CASRATPGQGRVETQYF.

This clone showed up just a few times. The chain links TRBV5-1 to TRBJ1-5, with unresolved D. Per the germline V gene, CDR1 is SGHRS and CDR2 is YFSETQ. V lost 0 bases to trimming and J lost 6 bases, with 7 bases between them. CDR3 length: 13 residues. The CDR3 nucleotides read TGCGCCAGCAGCTTGGAAGGGTTTCAGCCCCAGCATTTT. Its protein is CASSLEGFQPQHF.

The chain links TRBV7-9 to TRBJ2-3; 7 bases match TRBD2. Germline V gene lookup returns CDR1 SEHNR and CDR2 FQNEAQ (reference sequence). After removal of 5 bases from V and 0 bases from J, the junction contained 8 bases not matched to a gene. CDR3 length equals 16 residues. CDR3 sequence (DNA): TGTGCCAGCAGCCTCTTTTTTAGCGGGAGCACAGATACGCAGTATTTT. Amino acids: CASSLFFSGSTDTQYF. Looking up the rest from reference TRBV7-9 and TRBJ2-3 gives the full variable domain: DTGVSQNPRHKITKRGQNVTFRCDPISEHNRLYWYRQTLGQGPEFLTYFQNEAQLEKSRLLSDRFSAERPKGSFSTLEIQRTEQGDSAMYLCASSLFFSGSTDTQYFGPGTRLTVL.

The chain links TRBV5-4 to TRBJ2-5; 9 bases agree with TRBD2. With 4 bases clipped from V and 7 bases from J, the junction kept 11 bases outside the gene matches. From germline, CDR1 is SGHNT and CDR2 YYREEE (reference sequence). The CDR3 contains 15 residues. This CDR3 is CASSRTDSGRGTQYF. The CDR3, as DNA: TGTGCCAGCAGCCGCACGGATAGCGGGAGAGGGACCCAGTACTTC.

The rearrangement uses TRBV11-2 and TRBJ2-3; possibly TRBD1 or TRBD2 for D (5 bases each). The CDR3 runs 11 residues. V lost 6 bases and J lost 11, with 12 bases in between. The germline CDR1 and CDR2 sequences are SGHAT and FQNNGV. CDR3 sequence: CASSTGTVQYF. The CDR3 coding sequence is TGTGCCAGCAGTACCGGGACGGTGCAGTATTTT. Drawing the rest from reference TRBV11-2 and TRBJ2-3, the complete variable domain is EAGVAQSPRYKIIEKRQSVAFWCNPISGHATLYWYQQILGQGPKLLIQFQNNGVVDDSQLPKDRFSAERLKGVDSTLKIQPAKLEDSAVYLCASSTGTVQYFGPGTRLTVL.

The chain links TRBV20-1 to TRBJ2-5; D call uncertain. Trimming shortened V by 3 bases and J by 2 bases, and 4 bases separated the two germline ends. Germline CDR1 is DFQATT and CDR2 is SNEGSKA (reference sequence). The CDR3 is 11 amino acids. The CDR3 loop reads CSARKQETQYF. In DNA, the CDR3 is TGCAGTGCTAGGAAGCAAGAGACCCAGTACTTC.